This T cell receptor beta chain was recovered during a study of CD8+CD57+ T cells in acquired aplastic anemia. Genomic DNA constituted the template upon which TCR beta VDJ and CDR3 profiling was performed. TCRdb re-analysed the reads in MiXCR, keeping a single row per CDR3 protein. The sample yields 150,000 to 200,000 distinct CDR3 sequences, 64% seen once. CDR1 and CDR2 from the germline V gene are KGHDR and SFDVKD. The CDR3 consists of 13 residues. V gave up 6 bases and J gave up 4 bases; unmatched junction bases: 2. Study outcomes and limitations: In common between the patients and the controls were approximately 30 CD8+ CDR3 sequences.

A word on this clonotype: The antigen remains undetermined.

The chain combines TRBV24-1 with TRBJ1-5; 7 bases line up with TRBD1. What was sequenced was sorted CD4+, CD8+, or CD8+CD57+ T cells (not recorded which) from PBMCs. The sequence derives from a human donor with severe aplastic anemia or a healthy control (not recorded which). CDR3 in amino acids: CATSLQGNQPQHF. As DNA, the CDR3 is TGTGCCACCAGTTTACAGGGGAATCAGCCCCAGCATTTT.